The 25 T cell receptor beta chains below were found in one sample sequenced in a study of shared clonotypes between healthy human individuals. Produced via immunoSEQ multiplex PCR; TCRdb's table is partial and in-frame only. The data show 2 million to 3 million clones, with roughly 93% seen just once and 0.36% held by the top ten. Sample: naive CD4+ T cells from PBMCs. Subset here: CD45RA+ positively selected. Every receptor here comes from a man in his late teens or twenties in good health. Some clones in this sample may be carry-over from other donors' samples.

This clone was seen only once. The J gene is TRBJ2-1, the V gene TRBV28, with D unresolved. The V end was cut by 7 bases, the J end by 1 base, with 8 bases between. The CDR3 spans 13 residues. CDR1 is MDHEN and CDR2 is SYDVKM in the germline V gene. The CDR3, as DNA: TGTGCCAGCAAGGTAGCATCCTACAATGAGCAGTTCTTC. This translates into CASKVASYNEQFF.

The chain carries TRBV9 and TRBJ2-3, with 9 bases aligning to TRBD2. CDR1 and CDR2 from the germline V gene are SGDLS and YYNGEE. V was pared by 4 bases and J by 2 bases, with 14 bases of the junction left unmatched. This CDR3 contains 18 residues. The CDR3 loop reads CASSPGGLAGRPTDTQYF. In nucleotides, the CDR3 is TGTGCCAGCAGCCCGGGGGGGCTAGCGGGAAGACCCACAGATACGCAGTATTTT.

V usage is TRBV7-9 and J usage is TRBJ2-1, with 8 bases matching TRBD2. With 3 bases clipped from V and 4 bases from J, the junction kept 5 bases outside the gene matches. Germline V gene data show CDR1 as SEHNR and CDR2 as FQNEAQ (reference sequence). The CDR3 extends over 15 amino acids. The CDR3 protein is CASSFILAVYNEQFF. The DNA of the CDR3 is TGTGCCAGCAGCTTCATACTAGCGGTATACAATGAGCAGTTCTTC. Full variable domain (remainder filled in from reference TRBV7-9 and TRBJ2-1): DTGVSQNPRHKITKRGQNVTFRCDPISEHNRLYWYRQTLGQGPEFLTYFQNEAQLEKSRLLSDRFSAERPKGSFSTLEIQRTEQGDSAMYLCASSFILAVYNEQFFGPGTRLTVL.

This clone was observed once. The rearrangement links TRBV28 to TRBJ2-7, with D possibly matching TRBD2 (5 bases). CDR3 length: 13 amino acids. V was pared by 5 bases and J by 3 bases, with 11 bases between. CDR1 is MDHEN and CDR2 is SYDVKM in the germline V gene. The CDR3 is CASSPPSLYEQYF. CDR3 sequence (DNA): TGTGCCAGCAGTCCCCCTAGCCTCTACGAGCAGTACTTC.

The V call is TRBV6-5, the J call TRBJ1-1; possible D gene TRBD1, 6 bases. Germline CDR1 reads MNHEY; CDR2 reads SVGAGI. V was pared by 6 bases and J by 4 bases, with 12 bases between. The CDR3 totals 13 residues. Written as DNA, the CDR3 is TGTGCCAGCAGGGCAGACAGGCGCACTGAAGCTTTCTTT. Protein: CASRADRRTEAFF.

This chain connects TRBV6-4 to TRBJ2-7; D assignment may be TRBD1 or TRBD2 (5 bases each). Germline V gene data show CDR1 as MRHNA and CDR2 as SNTAGT. The CDR3 runs 15 residues. V lost 0 bases, J lost 0 bases, and 9 bases lay in between. CDR3 nucleotide sequence: TGTGCCAGCAGTGACTCTCGGGGCCACTCCTACGAGCAGTACTTC. It translates to CASSDSRGHSYEQYF.

The V and J genes are TRBV19 and TRBJ1-5; D remains ambiguous. The V end was cut by 5 bases, the J end by 5 bases, with 10 bases between. The CDR3 is made up of 13 amino acids. Germline V gene sequence: CDR1 LNHDA, CDR2 SQIVND (reference sequence). This CDR3 is CASSERAYQPQHF. CDR3 nucleotide sequence: TGTGCCAGTAGTGAAAGGGCTTATCAGCCCCAGCATTTT.

The V and J genes are TRBV4-1 and TRBJ1-4; D unclear. CDR3 size: 12 residues. Trimming left V 1 base short and J 8 bases short, with 5 bases between. Germline V lookup: CDR1 MGHRA, CDR2 YSYEKL. Written as DNA, the CDR3 is TGCGCCAGCAGCCAAGTAATGGAAAAACTGTTTTTT. The encoded protein is CASSQVMEKLFF.

The chain employs TRBV6-5 and TRBJ2-1; D unresolved. This CDR3 region has 15 residues. The V end was cut by 0 bases, the J end by 2 bases, with 8 bases between. Germline V gene data show CDR1 as MNHEY and CDR2 as SVGAGI. The CDR3, as DNA: TGTGCCAGCAGTTACTCGATGGCAGCCTACAATGAGCAGTTCTTC. Amino acids: CASSYSMAAYNEQFF.

The chain uses TRBV5-1 and TRBJ2-1; 8 bases match TRBD1. This CDR3 is 16 amino acids long. J gave up 1 base and V 0 bases, and 3 bases lay outside the gene matches. From germline, CDR1 is SGHRS and CDR2 YFSETQ. The chain's CDR3 is CASSLARGLSYNEQFF. The DNA of the CDR3 is TGCGCCAGCAGCTTGGCCAGGGGGCTTTCCTACAATGAGCAGTTCTTC.

This rearrangement joins TRBV19 to TRBJ2-1; a possible D gene is TRBD2 (7 bases). V shed 9 bases and J shed 2 bases, with 11 bases lying between them. Looked up from germline, CDR1 is LNHDA and CDR2 is SQIVND (reference sequence). The CDR3 is 13 residues long. The chain's CDR3 is CASWGGPYNEQFF. The CDR3 nucleotides are TGTGCCAGCTGGGGGGGGCCCTACAATGAGCAGTTCTTC.

The V gene is TRBV28, the J gene TRBJ1-2, with D perhaps TRBD1 (6 bases). CDR3 length: 14 residues. The germline V gene encodes CDR1 MDHEN and CDR2 SYDVKM. The V end lost 3 bases, the J end lost 2 bases, and 10 bases lay between the germline ends. The CDR3 region is CASSFLGQNYGYTF. CDR3 DNA: TGTGCCAGCAGTTTTCTTGGACAGAACTATGGCTACACCTTC.

The rearrangement uses TRBV5-4 and TRBJ2-3; 7 bases are a match to TRBD1. V lost 3 bases, J lost 3 bases, and 4 bases stayed unmatched. The CDR3 covers 14 residues. CDR1 is SGHNT, CDR2 YYREEE, per germline (reference sequence). The CDR3 DNA is TGTGCCAGCAGCTACCAACAGGGGACAGATACGCAGTATTTT. Residues: CASSYQQGTDTQYF.

The chain joins TRBV6-1 to TRBJ2-5; TRBD1 aligns across 7 bases. Near its end, the DNA agrees better with TRBJ2-7, so the J call may be wrong. This CDR3 has 12 amino acids. Germline loops: CDR1 MNHNS, CDR2 SASEGT. The CDR3 here is CASSLTGNEQYF. Here the CDR3 DNA reads TGTGCCAGCAGCCTGACAGGGAACGAGCAGTACTTC.

A single count supports this clone. The V call is TRBV5-1, the J call TRBJ1-1; D is possibly TRBD1 (5 bases). This CDR3 spans 16 amino acids. The germline gives CDR1 SGHRS, CDR2 YFSETQ. Trimming cost V 1 base and J 4 bases, with 17 bases left between them. CDR3 amino acids: CASSLSPGGLGTEAFF. DNA for the CDR3: TGCGCCAGCAGCTTGTCTCCCGGGGGTTTGGGCACTGAAGCTTTCTTT. Looking up the rest from reference TRBV5-1 and TRBJ1-1 gives the full variable domain: KAGVTQTPRYLIKTRGQQVTLSCSPISGHRSVSWYQQTPGQGLQFLFEYFSETQRNKGNFPGRFSGRQFSNSRSEMNVSTLELGDSALYLCASSLSPGGLGTEAFFGQGTRLTVV.

J is TRBJ2-1 and V is TRBV19, with 13 bases aligning to TRBD2. Germline CDR1 reads LNHDA; CDR2 reads SQIVND (reference sequence). The CDR3 is 14 amino acids. The J segment lost 14 bases and the V segment lost 5 bases, leaving 9 bases of the junction unmatched. The CDR3 reads CASSAGTSGTSEFF. For the CDR3, the DNA is TGTGCCAGTAGTGCCGGGACTAGCGGGACCTCCGAGTTCTTC.

The gene calls are TRBV30 and TRBJ2-5; TRBD2 aligns across 10 bases. With the DNA end fitting TRBJ2-7 better, the J assignment may be wrong. The CDR3 contains 13 residues. The germline CDR1 and CDR2 sequences are GTSNPN and SVGIG (reference sequence). CDR3 loop: CASTPSGSYEQYF. In nucleotides, the CDR3 is TGTGCCTCTACCCCTAGCGGGAGCTACGAGCAGTACTTC.

This clone was detected once. The chain carries TRBV7-9 and TRBJ2-5, with 9 bases matching TRBD1. Near its end, the DNA agrees better with TRBJ2-7, so the J call may be wrong. The CDR3 loop spans 14 amino acids. CDR1 and CDR2 from the germline V gene are SEHNR and FQNEAQ (reference sequence). CDR3 loop: CASSLGQGAYEQYF. CDR3 DNA sequence: TGTGCCAGCAGCTTGGGACAGGGTGCCTACGAGCAGTACTTC.

This chain joins TRBV10-3 and TRBJ1-1; D might be TRBD1 (6 bases). The germline gives CDR1 ENHRY, CDR2 SYGVKD. The CDR3 runs 16 residues. Trimming took off 6 bases at V and 0 bases at J, with 17 bases between the two ends. The CDR3 sequence: CAIRDRQTSMNTEAFF. The CDR3, as DNA: TGTGCCATCAGAGACAGGCAGACCAGCATGAACACTGAAGCTTTCTTT.

Regarding this clone: The same CDR3 can be traced to other DNA sequences in this sample. The V call is TRBV5-1, the J call TRBJ1-5; D possibly corresponds to TRBD1 (6 bases). Looked up from germline, CDR1 is SGHRS and CDR2 is YFSETQ. V was trimmed by 0 bases and J by 0 bases, leaving 10 bases between them. This CDR3 spans 16 amino acids. The CDR3 DNA follows: TGCGCCAGCAGCTTGGAGGGGGGAAATAGCAATCAGCCCCAGCATTTT. As protein: CASSLEGGNSNQPQHF.

The chain joins TRBV5-4 to TRBJ2-7; TRBD2 matches at 9 bases. With 3 bases clipped from V and 7 bases from J, the junction kept 2 bases outside the gene matches. The CDR3 contains 12 residues. CDR1 and CDR2 (germline): SGHNT, YYREEE (reference sequence). The CDR3 reads CASSSAGGEQYF. The CDR3 nucleotides read TGTGCCAGCAGCTCCGCGGGGGGGGAGCAGTACTTC. The whole variable domain, filled in from reference TRBV5-4 and TRBJ2-7, reads ETGVTQSPTHLIKTRGQQVTLRCSSQSGHNTVSWYQQALGQGPQFIFQYYREEENGRGNFPPRFSGLQFPNYSSELNVNALELDDSALYLCASSSAGGEQYFGPGTRLTVT.

The CDR3 protein is CASSLGQTINEKLFF. The CDR3 region has the DNA TGTGCCAGCAGCCTGGGACAGACAATTAATGAAAAACTGTTTTTT. This sequence joins TRBV7-6 and TRBJ1-4; 7 bases fit TRBD1. The CDR3 spans 15 residues. Trimming took 5 bases from V and 4 from J; bases not matched to a gene: 7. Germline CDR1 reads SGHVS; CDR2 reads FNYEAQ. The full variable domain, its missing parts supplied by reference TRBV7-6 and TRBJ1-4, is GAGVSQSPRYKVTKRGQDVALRCDPISGHVSLYWYRQALGQGPEFLTYFNYEAQQDKSGLPNDRFSAERPEGSISTLTIQRTEQRDSAMYRCASSLGQTINEKLFFGSGTQLSVL.

The rearrangement links TRBV21-1 to TRBJ2-1; the table calls TRBD2, which could not be checked here. TRBV21-1 is a known pseudogene. There are 13 residues in the CDR3. The CDR3 coding sequence is TGTGCCAGCAGCACTCGGGACTACAATGAGCAGTTCTTC. This encodes CASSTRDYNEQFF.

The chain combines TRBV18 with TRBJ1-2; D unclear. V dropped 6 bases and J dropped 6 bases, with 8 bases sitting between them. The CDR3 length is 11 residues. The germline gives CDR1 KGHSH, CDR2 LQKENI. In nucleotides, the CDR3 is TGTGCCAGCTCCGCGGGGAATGGCTACACCTTC. Residues: CASSAGNGYTF.

V gene TRBV28 combines with J gene TRBJ1-1, with TRBD1 identical over 8 bases. V lost 7 bases, J lost 5 bases, and 15 bases stayed unmatched. The germline V gene encodes CDR1 MDHEN and CDR2 SYDVKM. The CDR3 sequence is 16 residues long. The CDR3 DNA sequence: TGTGCCAGCACTCCGGGACAGGAGCCTCTCGGGACTGAAGCTTTCTTT. Encoded protein: CASTPGQEPLGTEAFF.